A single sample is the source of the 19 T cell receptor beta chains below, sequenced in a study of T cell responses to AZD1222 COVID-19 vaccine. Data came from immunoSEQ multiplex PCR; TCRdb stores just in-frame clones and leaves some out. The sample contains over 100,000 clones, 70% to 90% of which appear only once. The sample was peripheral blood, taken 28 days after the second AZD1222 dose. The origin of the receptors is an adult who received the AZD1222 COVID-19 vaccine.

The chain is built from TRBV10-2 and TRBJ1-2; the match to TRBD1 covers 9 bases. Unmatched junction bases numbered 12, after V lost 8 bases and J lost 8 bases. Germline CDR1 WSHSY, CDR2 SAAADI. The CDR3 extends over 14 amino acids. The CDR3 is CASRIEQGASGYTF. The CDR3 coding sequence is TGCGCCAGCCGGATAGAACAGGGGGCGAGCGGCTACACCTTC.

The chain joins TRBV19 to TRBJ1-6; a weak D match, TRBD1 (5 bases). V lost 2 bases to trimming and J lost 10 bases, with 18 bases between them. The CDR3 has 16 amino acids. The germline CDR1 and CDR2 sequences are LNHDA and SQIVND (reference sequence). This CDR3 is CASSITLRQGNSPLHF. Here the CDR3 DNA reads TGTGCCAGTAGTATAACTTTACGGCAGGGTAACTCACCCCTCCACTTT.

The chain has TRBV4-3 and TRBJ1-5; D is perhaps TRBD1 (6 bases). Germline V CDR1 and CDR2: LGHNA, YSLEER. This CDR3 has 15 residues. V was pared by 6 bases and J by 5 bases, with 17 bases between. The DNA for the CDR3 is TGCGCCAGCAGTTTAAACCGGGGGCGGGATCAGCCCCAGCATTTT. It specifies CASSLNRGRDQPQHF.

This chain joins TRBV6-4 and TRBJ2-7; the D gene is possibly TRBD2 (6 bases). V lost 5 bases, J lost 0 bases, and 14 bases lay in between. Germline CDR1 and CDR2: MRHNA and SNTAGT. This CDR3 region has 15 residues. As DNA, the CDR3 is TGTGCCAGCAGTCCGGGACTGGGGAACTCCTACGAGCAGTACTTC. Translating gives CASSPGLGNSYEQYF.

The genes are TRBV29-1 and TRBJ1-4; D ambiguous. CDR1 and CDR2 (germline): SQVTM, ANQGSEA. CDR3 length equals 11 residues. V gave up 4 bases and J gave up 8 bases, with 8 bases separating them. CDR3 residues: CSVASNEKLFF. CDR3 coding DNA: TGCAGCGTTGCCAGTAACGAAAAACTGTTTTTT.

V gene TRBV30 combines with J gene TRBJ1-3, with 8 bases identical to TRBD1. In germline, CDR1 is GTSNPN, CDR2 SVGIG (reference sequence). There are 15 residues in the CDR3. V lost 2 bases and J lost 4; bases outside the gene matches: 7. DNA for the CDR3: TGTGCCTGGAGTCCGGACAGGGTAGGGGGAAACACCATATATTTT. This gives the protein CAWSPDRVGGNTIYF.

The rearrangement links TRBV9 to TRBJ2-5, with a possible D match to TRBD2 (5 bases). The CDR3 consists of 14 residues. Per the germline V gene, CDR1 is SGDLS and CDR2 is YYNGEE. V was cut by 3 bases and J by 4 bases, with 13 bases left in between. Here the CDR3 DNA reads TGTGCCAGCAGCGCCTTTGACGGAGGAGAGACCCAGTACTTC. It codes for CASSAFDGGETQYF.

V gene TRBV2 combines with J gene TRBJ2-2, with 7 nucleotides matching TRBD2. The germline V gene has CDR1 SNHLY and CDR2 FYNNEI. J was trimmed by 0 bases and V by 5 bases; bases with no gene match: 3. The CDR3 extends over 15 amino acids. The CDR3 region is CASSLSGPNTGELFF. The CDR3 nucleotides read TGTGCCAGCAGTCTTAGCGGGCCGAACACCGGGGAGCTGTTTTTT.

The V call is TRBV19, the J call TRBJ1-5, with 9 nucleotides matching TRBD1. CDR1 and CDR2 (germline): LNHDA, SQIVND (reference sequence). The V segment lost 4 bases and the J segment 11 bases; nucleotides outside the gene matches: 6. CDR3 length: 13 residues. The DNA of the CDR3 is TGTGCCAGTAGTAATGACAGGGGGGGGTCCCAGCATTTT. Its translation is CASSNDRGGSQHF.

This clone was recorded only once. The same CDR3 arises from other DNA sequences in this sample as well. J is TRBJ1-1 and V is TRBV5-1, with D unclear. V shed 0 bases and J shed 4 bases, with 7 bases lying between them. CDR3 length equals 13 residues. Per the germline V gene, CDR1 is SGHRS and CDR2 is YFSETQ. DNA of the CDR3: TGCGCCAGCAGCTTGGAAGGAGGCACTGAAGCTTTCTTT. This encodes CASSLEGGTEAFF.

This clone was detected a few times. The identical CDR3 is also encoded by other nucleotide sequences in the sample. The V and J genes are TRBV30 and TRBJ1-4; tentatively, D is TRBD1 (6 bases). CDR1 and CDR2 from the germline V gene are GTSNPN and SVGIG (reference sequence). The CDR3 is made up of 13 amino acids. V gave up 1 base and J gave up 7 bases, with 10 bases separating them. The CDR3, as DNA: TGTGCCTGGAGTGACAGGGATGGTGAAAAACTGTTTTTT. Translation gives CAWSDRDGEKLFF.

In nucleotides, the CDR3 is TGTGCCAGCAGCGGGCAGAATACCGCGAACACTGAAGCTTTCTTT. Translated, it gives CASSGQNTANTEAFF. The rearrangement joins TRBV7-9 to TRBJ1-1; the D is unclear. The CDR3 is 15 residues long. Germline V gene lookup returns CDR1 SEHNR and CDR2 FQNEAQ (reference sequence). V was shortened by 5 bases and J by 1 base, with 14 bases between the two germline ends.

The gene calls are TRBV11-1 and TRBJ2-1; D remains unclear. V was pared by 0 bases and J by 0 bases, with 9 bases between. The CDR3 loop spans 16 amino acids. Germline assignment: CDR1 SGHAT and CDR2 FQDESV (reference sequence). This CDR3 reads CASSLARRSSYNEQFF. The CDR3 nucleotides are TGTGCCAGCAGCTTAGCCAGACGGAGCTCCTACAATGAGCAGTTCTTC.

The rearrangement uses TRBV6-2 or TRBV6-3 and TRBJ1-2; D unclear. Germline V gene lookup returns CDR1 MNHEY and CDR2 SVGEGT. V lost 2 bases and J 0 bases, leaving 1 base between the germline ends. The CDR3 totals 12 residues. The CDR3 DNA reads TGTGCCAGCAGTTACCCTAACTATGGCTACACCTTC. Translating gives CASSYPNYGYTF.

CDR3 residues: CASNLFLGTDTQYF. CDR3 nucleotide sequence: TGTGCCAGTAATCTTTTCTTGGGCACAGATACGCAGTATTTT. The chain joins TRBV19 to TRBJ2-3; D not certain. From germline, CDR1 is LNHDA and CDR2 SQIVND (reference sequence). V was cut by 7 bases and J by 1 base, with 12 bases left in between. This CDR3 spans 14 amino acids.

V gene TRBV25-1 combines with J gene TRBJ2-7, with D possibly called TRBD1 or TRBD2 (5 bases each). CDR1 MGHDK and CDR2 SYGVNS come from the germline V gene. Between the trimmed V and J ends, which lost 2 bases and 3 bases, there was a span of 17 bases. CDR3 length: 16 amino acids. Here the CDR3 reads CASSELGAASDYEQYF. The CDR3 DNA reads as TGTGCCAGCAGTGAACTCGGGGCAGCCTCCGACTACGAGCAGTACTTC.

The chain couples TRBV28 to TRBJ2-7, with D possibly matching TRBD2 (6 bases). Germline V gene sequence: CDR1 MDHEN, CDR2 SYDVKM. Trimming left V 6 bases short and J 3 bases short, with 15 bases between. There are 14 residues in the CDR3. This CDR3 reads CASRGGRQNYEQYF. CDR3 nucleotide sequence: TGTGCCAGCAGAGGAGGGCGGCAGAACTACGAGCAGTACTTC.

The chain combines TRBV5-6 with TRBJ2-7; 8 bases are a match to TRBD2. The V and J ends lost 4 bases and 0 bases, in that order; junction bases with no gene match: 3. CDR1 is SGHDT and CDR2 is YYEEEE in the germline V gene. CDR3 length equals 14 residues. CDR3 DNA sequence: TGTGCCAGCAGCGATAGCGGGACCTCCTACGAGCAGTACTTC. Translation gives CASSDSGTSYEQYF.

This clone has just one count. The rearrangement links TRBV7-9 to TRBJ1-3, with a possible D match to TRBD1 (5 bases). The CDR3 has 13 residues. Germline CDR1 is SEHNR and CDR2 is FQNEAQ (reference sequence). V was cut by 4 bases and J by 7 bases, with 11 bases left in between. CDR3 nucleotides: TGTGCCAGCAGCTCGCAGGGTTCGAACACCATATATTTT. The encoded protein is CASSSQGSNTIYF.